This is a list of T cell receptor beta chains from one sample in a study of low-dose radiotherapy and immunotherapy resistance in tumors. TCRdb used MiXCR to reprocess the reads, holding one entry per CDR3 protein. The repertoire consists of around 58,000 distinct CDR3 sequences, with 20% to 25% occurring once and the leading ten covering around 7%. The sequencing used PBMCs, collected after low-dose radiotherapy plus immunotherapy. The receptors originated from a male donor with prostate cancer. Both conserved end residues are part of each CDR3. D genes are given only for firm matches. Part of the rows lack a size; the others show once, few, many or a class for expanded clones.

v_call: TRBV3-1
clone_size: many
j_call: TRBJ2-7
d_call: -
cdr3_aa: CASSPDLEHEQYF
cdr3_nt: TGTGCCAGCAGCCCCGACTTGGAACACGAGCAGTACTTC

v_call: TRBV20-1
clone_size: -
j_call: TRBJ2-7
d_call: -
cdr3_aa: CSFNPFSDEQYF
cdr3_nt: TGCAGTTTTAACCCCTTTTCCGACGAGCAGTACTTC

v_call: TRBV4-3
clone_size: -
j_call: TRBJ2-7
d_call: -
cdr3_aa: CASSQIPGWGLSYEQYF
cdr3_nt: TGCGCCAGCAGCCAAATCCCGGGTTGGGGCCTCTCCTACGAGCAGTACTTC

v_call: TRBV6-5
clone_size: few
j_call: TRBJ2-5
d_call: -
cdr3_aa: CASSYERGGGRGETQYF
cdr3_nt: TGTGCCAGCAGTTACGAGCGTGGGGGTGGCCGGGGCGAGACCCAGTACTTC

v_call: TRBV2
clone_size: many
j_call: TRBJ1-2
d_call: -
cdr3_aa: CASSPIGIYGYTF
cdr3_nt: TGTGCCAGCAGTCCCATAGGGATTTATGGCTACACCTTC

v_call: TRBV15
clone_size: many
j_call: TRBJ2-1
d_call: -
cdr3_aa: CATSRDRGGTYNEQFF
cdr3_nt: TGTGCCACCAGCAGAGATCGAGGGGGAACCTACAATGAGCAGTTCTTC

v_call: TRBV19
clone_size: many
j_call: TRBJ2-2
d_call: TRBD1
cdr3_aa: CASSSWTGHTGELFF
cdr3_nt: TGTGCCAGTAGTTCTTGGACAGGGCACACCGGGGAGCTGTTTTTT

v_call: TRBV2
clone_size: many
j_call: TRBJ1-2
d_call: -
cdr3_aa: CASSAGTSGYTF
cdr3_nt: TGTGCCAGCAGCGCCGGGACGTCTGGCTACACCTTC

v_call: TRBV7-2
clone_size: many
j_call: TRBJ2-3
d_call: -
cdr3_aa: CASSFDRHTDTQYF
cdr3_nt: TGTGCCAGCAGCTTTGACCGGCACACAGATACGCAGTATTTT

v_call: TRBV7-2
clone_size: many
j_call: TRBJ2-2
d_call: TRBD2
cdr3_aa: CASSLYVLAGGSYGELFF
cdr3_nt: TGTGCCAGCAGCTTATACGTGCTAGCGGGGGGATCATACGGGGAGCTGTTTTTT

v_call: TRBV14
clone_size: many
j_call: TRBJ2-1
d_call: TRBD2
cdr3_aa: CASRSSGSRDEQFF
cdr3_nt: TGTGCCAGCAGGAGTAGCGGGAGTAGGGATGAGCAGTTCTTC

v_call: TRBV7-8
clone_size: many
j_call: TRBJ1-6
d_call: -
cdr3_aa: CASSLSGAVHDSPLHF
cdr3_nt: TGTGCCAGCAGCTTATCTGGCGCAGTGCATGATTCACCCCTCCACTTT

v_call: TRBV19
clone_size: many
j_call: TRBJ2-6
d_call: -
cdr3_aa: CASSIRQGEAGANVLTF
cdr3_nt: TGTGCCAGTAGTATTAGGCAGGGGGAGGCTGGGGCCAACGTCCTGACTTTC

v_call: TRBV28
clone_size: many
j_call: TRBJ2-7
d_call: -
cdr3_aa: CASGASSYEQYF
cdr3_nt: TGTGCCAGCGGCGCTTCCTCCTACGAGCAGTACTTC

v_call: TRBV2
clone_size: many
j_call: TRBJ1-1
d_call: -
cdr3_aa: CASSDGARANTEAFF
cdr3_nt: TGTGCCAGCAGTGACGGGGCCAGGGCGAACACTGAAGCTTTCTTT

v_call: TRBV5-1
clone_size: many
j_call: TRBJ2-1
d_call: -
cdr3_aa: CASSGVNYNEQFF
cdr3_nt: TGCGCCAGCAGCGGCGTCAATTACAATGAGCAGTTCTTC

v_call: TRBV29-1
clone_size: many
j_call: TRBJ2-1
d_call: -
cdr3_aa: CSVEDYRGDEQFF
cdr3_nt: TGCAGCGTTGAAGATTATCGCGGGGATGAGCAGTTCTTC

v_call: TRBV20-1
clone_size: many
j_call: TRBJ1-3
d_call: -
cdr3_aa: CSVKQAGSRGNTIYF
cdr3_nt: TGCAGTGTTAAACAGGCAGGGTCGCGAGGAAACACCATATATTTT

v_call: TRBV29-1
clone_size: many
j_call: TRBJ1-1
d_call: TRBD1
cdr3_aa: CSVDKRQGVNTEAFF
cdr3_nt: TGCAGCGTTGATAAGCGGCAGGGGGTGAACACTGAAGCTTTCTTT

v_call: TRBV3-1
clone_size: many
j_call: TRBJ1-1
d_call: TRBD1
cdr3_aa: CASSPGGSGTNTEAFF
cdr3_nt: TGTGCCAGCAGCCCAGGGGGGAGTGGTACGAACACTGAAGCTTTCTTT

v_call: TRBV30
clone_size: many
j_call: TRBJ1-3
d_call: -
cdr3_aa: CAWSALTGYSGNTIYF
cdr3_nt: TGTGCCTGGAGTGCCTTAACAGGTTACTCTGGAAACACCATATATTTT

v_call: TRBV7-8
clone_size: many
j_call: TRBJ2-5
d_call: -
cdr3_aa: CASSSARTSYGTQYF
cdr3_nt: TGTGCCAGCAGCTCCGCCAGGACAAGCTACGGGACCCAGTACTTC

v_call: TRBV20-1
clone_size: medium-sized
j_call: TRBJ2-6
d_call: -
cdr3_aa: CSARGTGTESANVLTF
cdr3_nt: TGCAGTGCTAGAGGCACCGGGACGGAGTCGGCCAACGTCCTGACTTTC

v_call: TRBV6-1
clone_size: -
j_call: TRBJ1-2
d_call: -
cdr3_aa: CASRADMGEYSGYTF
cdr3_nt: TGTGCCAGCAGGGCCGACATGGGGGAATACTCTGGCTACACCTTC

v_call: TRBV5-1
clone_size: many
j_call: TRBJ2-4
d_call: -
cdr3_aa: CASSLDLAISIGAKNIQYF
cdr3_nt: TGCGCCAGCAGCTTGGATCTTGCGATCTCGATTGGGGCCAAAAACATTCAGTACTTC

v_call: TRBV4-1
clone_size: many
j_call: TRBJ2-1
d_call: TRBD2
cdr3_aa: CASSQGVTSGRIDEQFF
cdr3_nt: TGCGCCAGCAGCCAAGGGGTGACTAGCGGGAGGATCGATGAGCAGTTCTTC

v_call: TRBV7-2
clone_size: -
j_call: TRBJ2-7
d_call: -
cdr3_aa: CASSSDVEQYF
cdr3_nt: TGTGCCAGCAGCTCGGACGTCGAGCAGTACTTC

v_call: TRBV12-3/TRBV12-4
clone_size: many
j_call: TRBJ1-2
d_call: -
cdr3_aa: CASSPDWTNYGYTF
cdr3_nt: TGTGCCAGCAGCCCGGACTGGACTAACTATGGCTACACCTTC

v_call: TRBV10-2
clone_size: medium-sized
j_call: TRBJ2-1
d_call: TRBD1
cdr3_aa: CASTGTENNEQFF
cdr3_nt: TGCGCCAGCACCGGGACAGAGAACAATGAGCAGTTCTTC

v_call: TRBV4-2
clone_size: many
j_call: TRBJ2-2
d_call: -
cdr3_aa: CASSQWGLENTGELFF
cdr3_nt: TGTGCCAGCAGCCAGTGGGGACTGGAGAACACCGGGGAGCTGTTTTTT

v_call: TRBV7-8
clone_size: -
j_call: TRBJ2-3
d_call: -
cdr3_aa: CASSSPLVFTDTQYF
cdr3_nt: TGTGCCAGCAGCTCCCCCTTAGTTTTCACAGATACGCAGTATTTT

v_call: TRBV11-2
clone_size: medium-sized
j_call: TRBJ1-5
d_call: -
cdr3_aa: CASSLDPGRNQPQHF
cdr3_nt: TGTGCCAGCAGCTTAGATCCGGGCAGGAATCAGCCCCAGCATTTT

v_call: TRBV20-1
clone_size: many
j_call: TRBJ2-5
d_call: -
cdr3_aa: CSARVDLHGETQYF
cdr3_nt: TGCAGTGCTAGAGTGGACCTACACGGAGAGACCCAGTACTTC

v_call: TRBV20-1
clone_size: many
j_call: TRBJ2-3
d_call: -
cdr3_aa: CSAQVASGDTQYF
cdr3_nt: TGCAGTGCTCAGGTTGCGTCCGGGGATACGCAGTATTTT

v_call: TRBV3-1
clone_size: many
j_call: TRBJ1-1
d_call: -
cdr3_aa: CASSQGPDGYTEAFF
cdr3_nt: TGTGCCAGCAGCCAAGGACCGGACGGTTACACTGAAGCTTTCTTT

v_call: TRBV5-1
clone_size: many
j_call: TRBJ2-7
d_call: TRBD1
cdr3_aa: CASSTSGTGGRSSYEQYF
cdr3_nt: TGCGCCAGCAGCACATCCGGGACAGGGGGTAGGAGCTCCTACGAGCAGTACTTC

v_call: TRBV12-5
clone_size: many
j_call: TRBJ2-7
d_call: TRBD2
cdr3_aa: CASGGVAGVYEQYF
cdr3_nt: TGTGCTAGTGGTGGAGTAGCGGGAGTATACGAGCAGTACTTC

v_call: TRBV28
clone_size: many
j_call: TRBJ1-5
d_call: -
cdr3_aa: CASSEVYSNQPQHF
cdr3_nt: TGTGCCAGCAGTGAGGTCTATAGCAATCAGCCCCAGCATTTT

v_call: TRBV25-1
clone_size: many
j_call: TRBJ2-1
d_call: TRBD1
cdr3_aa: CASSARGLGYNEQFF
cdr3_nt: TGTGCCAGCAGTGCCAGGGGGCTAGGCTACAATGAGCAGTTCTTC

v_call: TRBV7-3
clone_size: many
j_call: TRBJ2-1
d_call: TRBD2
cdr3_aa: CASSAPGLAGYNEQFF
cdr3_nt: TGTGCCAGCAGCGCGCCGGGACTAGCGGGGTACAATGAGCAGTTCTTC

v_call: TRBV6-6
clone_size: many
j_call: TRBJ2-3
d_call: TRBD1
cdr3_aa: CASSYNGQGATRDTQYF
cdr3_nt: TGTGCCAGCAGTTATAACGGACAGGGGGCTACGAGAGATACGCAGTATTTT

v_call: TRBV3-1
clone_size: many
j_call: TRBJ2-1
d_call: -
cdr3_aa: CASSPQALAMTEQFF
cdr3_nt: TGTGCCAGCAGCCCCCAGGCACTAGCAATGACTGAGCAGTTCTTC

v_call: TRBV7-7
clone_size: many
j_call: TRBJ1-2
d_call: -
cdr3_aa: CASSLPAFYGYTF
cdr3_nt: TGTGCTAGCAGCTTACCAGCTTTCTATGGCTACACCTTC

v_call: TRBV15
clone_size: many
j_call: TRBJ2-1
d_call: TRBD2
cdr3_aa: CATSSGLAGASYNEQFF
cdr3_nt: TGTGCCACCAGCAGCGGACTAGCGGGGGCGTCCTACAATGAGCAGTTCTTC